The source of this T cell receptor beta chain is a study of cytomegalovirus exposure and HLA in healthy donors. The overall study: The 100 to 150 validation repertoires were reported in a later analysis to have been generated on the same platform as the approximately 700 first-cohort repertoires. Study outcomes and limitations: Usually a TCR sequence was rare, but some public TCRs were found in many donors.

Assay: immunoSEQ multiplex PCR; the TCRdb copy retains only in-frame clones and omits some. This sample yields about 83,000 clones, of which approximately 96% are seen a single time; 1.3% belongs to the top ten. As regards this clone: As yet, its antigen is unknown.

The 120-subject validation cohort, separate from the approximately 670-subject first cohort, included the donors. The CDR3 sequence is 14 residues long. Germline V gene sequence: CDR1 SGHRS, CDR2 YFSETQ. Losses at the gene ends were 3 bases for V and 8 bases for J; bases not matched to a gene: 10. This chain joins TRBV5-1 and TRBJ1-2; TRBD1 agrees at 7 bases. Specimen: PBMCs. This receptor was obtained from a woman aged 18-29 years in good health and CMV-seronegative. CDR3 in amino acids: CASSSETGMEGYTF. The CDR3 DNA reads TGCGCCAGCAGCTCGGAGACAGGGATGGAGGGCTACACCTTC.